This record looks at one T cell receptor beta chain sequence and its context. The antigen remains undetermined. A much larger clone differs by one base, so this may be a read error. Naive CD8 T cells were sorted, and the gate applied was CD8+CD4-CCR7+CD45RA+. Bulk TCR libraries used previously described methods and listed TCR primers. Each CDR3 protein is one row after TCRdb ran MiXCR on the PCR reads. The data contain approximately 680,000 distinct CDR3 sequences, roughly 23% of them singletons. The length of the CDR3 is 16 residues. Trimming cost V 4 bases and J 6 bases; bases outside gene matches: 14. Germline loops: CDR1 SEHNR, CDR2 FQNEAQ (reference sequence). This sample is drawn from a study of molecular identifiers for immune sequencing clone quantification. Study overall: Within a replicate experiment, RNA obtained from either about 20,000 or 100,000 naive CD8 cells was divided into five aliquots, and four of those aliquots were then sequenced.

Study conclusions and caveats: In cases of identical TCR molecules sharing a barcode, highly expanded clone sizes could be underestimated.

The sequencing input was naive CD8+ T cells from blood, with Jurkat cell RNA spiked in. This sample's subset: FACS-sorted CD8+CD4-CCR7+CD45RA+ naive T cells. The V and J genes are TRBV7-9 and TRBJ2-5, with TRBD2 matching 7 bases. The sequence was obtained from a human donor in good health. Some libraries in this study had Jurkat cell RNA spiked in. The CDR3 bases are TGTGCCAGCAGCTCAGGACTAGAGGAGTCGGAGAAGACCCAGTACTTC. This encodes CASSSGLEESEKTQYF. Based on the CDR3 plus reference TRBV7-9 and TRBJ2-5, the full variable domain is DTGVSQNPRHKITKRGQNVTFRCDPISEHNRLYWYRQTLGQGPEFLTYFQNEAQLEKSRLLSDRFSAERPKGSFSTLEIQRTEQGDSAMYLCASSSGLEESEKTQYFGPGTRLLVL.